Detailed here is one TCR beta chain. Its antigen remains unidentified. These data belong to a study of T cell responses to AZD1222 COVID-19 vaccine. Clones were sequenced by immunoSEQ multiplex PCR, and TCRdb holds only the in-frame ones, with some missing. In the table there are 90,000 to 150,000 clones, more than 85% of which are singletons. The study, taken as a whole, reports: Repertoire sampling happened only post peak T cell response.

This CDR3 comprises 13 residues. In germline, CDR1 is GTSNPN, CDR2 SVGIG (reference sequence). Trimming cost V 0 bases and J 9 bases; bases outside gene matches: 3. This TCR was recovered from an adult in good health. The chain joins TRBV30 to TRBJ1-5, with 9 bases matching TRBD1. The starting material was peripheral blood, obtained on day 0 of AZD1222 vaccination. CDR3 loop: CAWSVGQGLPQHF. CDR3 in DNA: TGTGCCTGGAGTGTCGGACAGGGGCTGCCCCAGCATTTT.